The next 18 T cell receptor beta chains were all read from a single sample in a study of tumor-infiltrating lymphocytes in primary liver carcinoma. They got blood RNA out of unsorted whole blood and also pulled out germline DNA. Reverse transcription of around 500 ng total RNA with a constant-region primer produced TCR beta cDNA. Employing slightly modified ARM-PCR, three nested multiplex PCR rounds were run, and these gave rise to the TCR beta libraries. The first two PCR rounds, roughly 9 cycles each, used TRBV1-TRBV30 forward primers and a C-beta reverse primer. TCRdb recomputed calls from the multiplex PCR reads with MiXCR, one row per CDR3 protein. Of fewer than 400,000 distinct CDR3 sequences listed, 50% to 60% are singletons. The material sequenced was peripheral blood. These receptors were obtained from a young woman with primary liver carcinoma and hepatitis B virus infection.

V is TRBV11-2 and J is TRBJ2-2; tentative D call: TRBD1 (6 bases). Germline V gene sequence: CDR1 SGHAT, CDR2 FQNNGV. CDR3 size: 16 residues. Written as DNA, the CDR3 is TGTGTCGGCAGCTCAATGGCAGGGGCTGACACCGGGGAGCTGTTTTTT. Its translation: CVGSSMAGADTGELFF.

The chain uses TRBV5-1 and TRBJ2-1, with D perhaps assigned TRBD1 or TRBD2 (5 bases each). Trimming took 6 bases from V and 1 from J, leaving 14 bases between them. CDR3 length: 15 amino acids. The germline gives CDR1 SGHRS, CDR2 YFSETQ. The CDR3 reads CASTGTPVSYNEQFF. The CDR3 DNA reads TGCGCCAGCACAGGGACCCCAGTATCCTACAATGAGCAGTTCTTC.

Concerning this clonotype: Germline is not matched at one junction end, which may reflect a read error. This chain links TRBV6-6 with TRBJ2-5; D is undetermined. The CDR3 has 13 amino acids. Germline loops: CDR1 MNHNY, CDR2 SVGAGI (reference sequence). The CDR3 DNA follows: TGTACCAGCAGGAACACCGGACAAGAGACCCAGTACTTC. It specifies CTSRNTGQETQYF.

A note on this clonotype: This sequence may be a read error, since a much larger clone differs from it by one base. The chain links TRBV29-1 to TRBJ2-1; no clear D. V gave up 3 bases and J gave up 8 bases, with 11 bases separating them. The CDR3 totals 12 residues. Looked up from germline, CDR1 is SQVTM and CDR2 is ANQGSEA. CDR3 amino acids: CSVEKGYDEQFF. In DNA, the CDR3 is TGCAGCGTTGAGAAAGGGTACGATGAGCAGTTCTTC.

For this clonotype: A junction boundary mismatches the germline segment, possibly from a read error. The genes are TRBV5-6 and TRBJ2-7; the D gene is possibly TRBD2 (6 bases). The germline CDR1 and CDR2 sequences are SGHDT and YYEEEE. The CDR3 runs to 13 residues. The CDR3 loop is CVSSGGNSYEQYF. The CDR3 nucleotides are TGTGTCAGCAGCGGAGGGAACTCCTACGAGCAGTACTTC.

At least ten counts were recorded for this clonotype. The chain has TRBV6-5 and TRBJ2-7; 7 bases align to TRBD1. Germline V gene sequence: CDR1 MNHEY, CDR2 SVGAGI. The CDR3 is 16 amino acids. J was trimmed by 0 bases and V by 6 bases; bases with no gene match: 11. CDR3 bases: TGTGCCAGCAGACCTGGGACAGCCCATGCCTCCTACGAGCAGTACTTC. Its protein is CASRPGTAHASYEQYF.

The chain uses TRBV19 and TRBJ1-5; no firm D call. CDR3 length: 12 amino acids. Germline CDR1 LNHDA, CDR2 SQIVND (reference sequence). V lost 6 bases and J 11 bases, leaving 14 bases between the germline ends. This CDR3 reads CASRAGVGSQHF. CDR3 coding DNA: TGTGCCAGTAGGGCGGGAGTGGGGTCCCAGCATTTT.

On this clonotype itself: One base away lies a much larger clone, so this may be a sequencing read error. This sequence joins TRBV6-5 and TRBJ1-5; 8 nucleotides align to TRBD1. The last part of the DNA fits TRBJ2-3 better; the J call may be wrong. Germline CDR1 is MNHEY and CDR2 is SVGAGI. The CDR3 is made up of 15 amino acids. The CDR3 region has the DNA TGTGCCAGCAGTAGCACCCCAGGGGGCGATCAGCCCCAGTATTTT. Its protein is CASSSTPGGDQPQYF.

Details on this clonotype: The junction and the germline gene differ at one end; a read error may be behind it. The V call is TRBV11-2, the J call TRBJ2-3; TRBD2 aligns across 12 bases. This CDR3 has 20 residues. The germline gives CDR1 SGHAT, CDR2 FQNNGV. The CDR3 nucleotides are TGTACCAGCAGCCAGCAGCCTAGCGGGAGGGCCTCGGTCGGCATAGATACCCAGTATTTT. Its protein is CTSSQQPSGRASVGIDTQYF.

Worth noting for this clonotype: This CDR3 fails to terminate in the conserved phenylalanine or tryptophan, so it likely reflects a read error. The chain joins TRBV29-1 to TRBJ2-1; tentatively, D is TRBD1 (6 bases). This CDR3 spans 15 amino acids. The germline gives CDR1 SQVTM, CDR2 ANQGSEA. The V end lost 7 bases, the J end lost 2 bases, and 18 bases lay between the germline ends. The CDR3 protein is CSAARDTGPYNEQFS. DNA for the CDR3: TGCAGCGCCGCCAGGGACACAGGCCCCTACAATGAGCAGTTCTCC.

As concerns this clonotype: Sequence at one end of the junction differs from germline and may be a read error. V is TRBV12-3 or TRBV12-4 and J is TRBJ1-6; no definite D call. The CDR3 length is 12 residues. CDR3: CAGSFYNSPLHF. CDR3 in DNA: TGTGCCGGCAGTTTCTATAATTCACCCCTCCACTTT.

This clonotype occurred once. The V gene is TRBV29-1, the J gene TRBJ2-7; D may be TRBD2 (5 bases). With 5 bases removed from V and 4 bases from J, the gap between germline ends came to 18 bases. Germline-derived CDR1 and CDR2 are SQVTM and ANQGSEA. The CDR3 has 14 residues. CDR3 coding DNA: TGCAGCGTTTCCCGCCGGGAAGGTTTATACGAGCAGTACTTC. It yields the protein CSVSRREGLYEQYF.

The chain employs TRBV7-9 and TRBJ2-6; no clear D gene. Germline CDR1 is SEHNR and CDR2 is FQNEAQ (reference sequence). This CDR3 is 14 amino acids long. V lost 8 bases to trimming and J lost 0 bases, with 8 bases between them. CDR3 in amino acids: CASGSSSGANVLTF. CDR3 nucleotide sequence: TGTGCCAGCGGGTCCAGCTCTGGGGCCAACGTCCTGACTTTC.

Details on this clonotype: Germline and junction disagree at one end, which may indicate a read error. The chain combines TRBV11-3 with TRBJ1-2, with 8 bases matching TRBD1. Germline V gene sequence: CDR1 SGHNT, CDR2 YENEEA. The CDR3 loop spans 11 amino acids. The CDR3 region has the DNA TGTGCCAGCAAAACAGGGGGTGGCTGCACCTTC. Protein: CASKTGGGCTF.

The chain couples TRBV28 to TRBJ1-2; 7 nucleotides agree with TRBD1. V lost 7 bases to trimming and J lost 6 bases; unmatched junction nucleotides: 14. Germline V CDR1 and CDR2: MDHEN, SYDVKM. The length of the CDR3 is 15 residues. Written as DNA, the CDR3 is TGTGCCAGCACCCAACTCCCGACAAGGGGGCATGGCTACACCTTC. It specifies CASTQLPTRGHGYTF.

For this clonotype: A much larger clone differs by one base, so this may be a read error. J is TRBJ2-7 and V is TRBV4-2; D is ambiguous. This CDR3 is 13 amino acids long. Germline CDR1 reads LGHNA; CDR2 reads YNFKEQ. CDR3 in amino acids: CDSSQSPIYEQYF. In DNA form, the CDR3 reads TGTGACAGCAGCCAAAGTCCCATCTACGAGCAGTACTTC.

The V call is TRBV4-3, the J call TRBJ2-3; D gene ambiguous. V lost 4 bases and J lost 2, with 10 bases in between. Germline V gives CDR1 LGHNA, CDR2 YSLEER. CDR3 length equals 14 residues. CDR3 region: CASSPNWDTDTQYF. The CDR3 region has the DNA TGCGCCAGCAGCCCTAACTGGGACACAGATACGCAGTATTTT.

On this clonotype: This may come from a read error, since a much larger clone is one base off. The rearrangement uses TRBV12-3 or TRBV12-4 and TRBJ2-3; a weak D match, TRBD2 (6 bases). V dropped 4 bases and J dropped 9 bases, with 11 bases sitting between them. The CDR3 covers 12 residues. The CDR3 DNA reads TGTGCCAGCAGTTCCTGGGGAGGCACGCAGTATTTT. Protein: CASSSWGGTQYF.